The clone carrying this TCR beta chain was recorded only once. This specimen belongs to a study of shared clonotypes between healthy human individuals. Assay used: immunoSEQ multiplex PCR; TCRdb lists only in-frame clones, some missing. Here the sample spans under 2,500,000 clones, around 95% being singletons. The CDR3 runs 16 residues. J was trimmed by 2 bases and V by 4 bases; bases with no gene match: 6. In germline, CDR1 is KGHSH, CDR2 LQKENI. J is TRBJ2-3 and V is TRBV18; 10 nucleotides line up with TRBD1. The source of this sequence is a young man in good health. Sequencing input: naive CD4+ T cells sorted from blood. Subset: CD45RA+ positively selected. The chain's CDR3 is CASSLRTGGITDTQYF. DNA for the CDR3: TGTGCCAGCTCACTACGGACAGGGGGAATCACAGATACGCAGTATTTT.